Reported below is one TCR beta chain. Its antigen is currently unknown. The record originates from a study of cytomegalovirus exposure and HLA in healthy donors. Healthy bone marrow donors supplied every sample. The PCR employed 60 Vbeta primers together with 13 Jbeta primers. Sequencing used immunoSEQ multiplex PCR; TCRdb keeps in-frame clones, though not all of them. The sample shows some 220,000 clones, roughly 85% of them seen only once. The study's findings and limits: Common viral pathogens (according to a later analysis) appeared linked to several of the most significant clusters.

The CDR3 sequence is 14 residues long. Germline assignment: CDR1 SGHRS and CDR2 YFSETQ. Trimming removed 1 base at V and 4 bases at J, with 11 bases between. The chain combines TRBV5-1 with TRBJ1-2, with a tentative D call TRBD1 (5 bases). The TCR was taken from a girl aged 2-15 years in good health and CMV-seronegative. Source material: PBMCs. The CDR3 sequence is CASSLLPGSYGYTF. The CDR3 coding sequence is TGCGCCAGCAGCTTGTTACCAGGGTCCTATGGCTACACCTTC.